These T cell receptor beta chains were read from a single sample in a study of long-term antiretroviral therapy in people with HIV. Clones were read by immunoSEQ multiplex PCR, and TCRdb kept only the in-frame ones, dropping some. Among tens of thousands of clones listed, around 80% were seen once. The material sequenced was unsorted PBMCs, taken 4.1 years after starting antiretroviral therapy. These receptors all come from a woman in her 40s with HIV. Both conserved end residues are part of each CDR3. Fields, in order: clone size, J gene, D gene, V gene, CDR3 DNA, CDR3 protein. D genes are given only for firm matches. Clone size is not always given. Where it is, it says once, few, many or a class for expanded clones.

clone_size: -; j_call: TRBJ2-1; d_call: -; v_call: TRBV5-4; cdr3_nt: TGTGCCAGCAGCTTTGGGACGGACGAGCAGTTCTTC; cdr3_aa: CASSFGTDEQFF
clone_size: -; j_call: TRBJ2-1; d_call: TRBD2; v_call: TRBV4-3; cdr3_nt: TGCGCCAGCAGCCAAAACCTAGCGGGGGGGCAGGAGCAGTTCTTC; cdr3_aa: CASSQNLAGGQEQFF
clone_size: -; j_call: TRBJ2-7; d_call: -; v_call: TRBV25-1; cdr3_nt: TGTGCCAGCAGTAGTTTGTTCTCCTACGAGCAGTACTTC; cdr3_aa: CASSSLFSYEQYF
clone_size: -; j_call: TRBJ1-4; d_call: -; v_call: TRBV7-6; cdr3_nt: TGTGCCAGCAGCTTAGGGGCTCTCGATGAAAAACTGTTTTTT; cdr3_aa: CASSLGALDEKLFF
clone_size: once; j_call: TRBJ1-6; d_call: -; v_call: TRBV9; cdr3_nt: TGTGCCAGCAGCGTAGCGTGGGGGGATAATTCACCCCTCCACTTT; cdr3_aa: CASSVAWGDNSPLHF
clone_size: few; j_call: TRBJ2-7; d_call: -; v_call: TRBV7-9; cdr3_nt: TGTGCCAGCAGCTTGGCTAGTGCTTCCTACGAGCAGTACTTC; cdr3_aa: CASSLASASYEQYF
clone_size: -; j_call: TRBJ1-2; d_call: -; v_call: TRBV13; cdr3_nt: TGTGCCAGCAGCCTCAGGGGCGACTATGGCTACACCTTC; cdr3_aa: CASSLRGDYGYTF
clone_size: few; j_call: TRBJ2-3; d_call: TRBD2; v_call: TRBV18; cdr3_nt: TGTGCCAGCTCAAGTACTAGCGCAGATACGCAGTATTTT; cdr3_aa: CASSSTSADTQYF
clone_size: -; j_call: TRBJ1-1; d_call: TRBD1; v_call: TRBV11-2; cdr3_nt: TGTGCCAGCAGCTGGGGACAGGGATCTGAAGCTTTCTTT; cdr3_aa: CASSWGQGSEAFF
clone_size: -; j_call: TRBJ1-4; d_call: -; v_call: TRBV4-3; cdr3_nt: TGCGCCAGCAGCCAAGCAGGGCGGGGAGCTAATGAAAAACTGTTTTTT; cdr3_aa: CASSQAGRGANEKLFF
clone_size: -; j_call: TRBJ2-7; d_call: TRBD1; v_call: TRBV9; cdr3_nt: TGTGCCAGCAGCGTAGAAGGGACAGCTTTCTACGAGCAGTACTTC; cdr3_aa: CASSVEGTAFYEQYF
clone_size: -; j_call: TRBJ2-6; d_call: -; v_call: TRBV7-9; cdr3_nt: TGTGCCAGCAGCTTGATAATCTATGGGGTTTTCGTCCTGACTTTC; cdr3_aa: CASSLIIYGVFVLTF
clone_size: -; j_call: TRBJ2-3; d_call: TRBD1; v_call: TRBV29-1; cdr3_nt: TGCAGCGGCGGAGATACAGGGGGGCGGACAGATACGCAGTATTTT; cdr3_aa: CSGGDTGGRTDTQYF
clone_size: -; j_call: TRBJ2-7; d_call: -; v_call: TRBV29-1; cdr3_nt: TGCAGCGTTTTTCACAGCCGGTCGGGCGAGCAGTACTTC; cdr3_aa: CSVFHSRSGEQYF
clone_size: -; j_call: TRBJ2-3; d_call: -; v_call: TRBV14; cdr3_nt: TGTGCCAGCAGCCAAGACCTAGTGGGTACGCAGTATTTT; cdr3_aa: CASSQDLVGTQYF
clone_size: -; j_call: TRBJ1-1; d_call: -; v_call: TRBV9; cdr3_nt: TGTGCCAGCAGCGTCCGGGGGGTGGGAGGAGCTTTCTTT; cdr3_aa: CASSVRGVGGAFF
clone_size: few; j_call: TRBJ1-3; d_call: -; v_call: TRBV7-9; cdr3_nt: TGTGCCAGCTCGGACCGGTTCCCCTCTGGAAACACCATATATTTT; cdr3_aa: CASSDRFPSGNTIYF
clone_size: -; j_call: TRBJ2-2; d_call: -; v_call: TRBV4-3; cdr3_nt: TGCGCCAGCAGCCAACCCAGGGGGACTGTGAACACCGGGGAGCTGTTTTTT; cdr3_aa: CASSQPRGTVNTGELFF
clone_size: few; j_call: TRBJ2-7; d_call: -; v_call: TRBV27; cdr3_nt: TGTGCCAGCAGTAGCGGCTCCTACGAGCAGTACTTC; cdr3_aa: CASSSGSYEQYF